This TCR beta chain was sequenced during a study of blood T cell repertoires in COVID-19 (TCRdb year 2020). Concerning the study at large: Collaborator samples came from the United States, Italy and Spain and covered acute and convalescent phases of COVID-19. HLA class I and class II types, where available, came from metadata supplied by the sample provider rather than from assay-based typing. Deeply sampled blood TCRbeta repertoires from subjects exposed to, actively infected with, or recovered from COVID-19 were included in the dataset. Nearly every sample came with metadata listing a de-identified subject ID, COVID-19 status, age in years and sex. The samples were drawn from two sources: the first 160 participants of the ongoing ImmuneRACE study, and about 1,300 subjects contributed by 6 global collaborators. The repertoires were released in a freely available public database intended as a resource for research on the immune response to SARS-CoV-2. The prospective study material was composed of cDNA or gDNA derived from T cells, B-cell-depleted T cells, or PBMCs. Results and caveats for the whole study, not just this receptor: Clinical and demographic metadata were provided uncurated, with the amount varying by source and participant.

Points on this clone: Its antigen is unknown. No quality values exist for individual bases; no much larger clone is one base distant.

V has 5 bases trimmed and J has 8 bases trimmed; junction bases matching no gene number 5. Looking up the germline V gene yields CDR1 KGHDR and CDR2 SFDVKD. The cysteine opens and the phenylalanine closes a CDR3 of 14 amino acids. Kept here is only the CDR3 DNA, which spans 42 bases and is read in frame from base 1. Each collaborating institution followed its own protocols to collect whole blood in K2EDTA tubes. For TCRbeta analysis, collaborator samples were shipped as frozen whole blood, as isolated PBMCs, or as DNA extracted from either sample type. TCRbeta CDR3 regions were amplified from genomic DNA by means of the immunoSEQ Assay, a bias-controlled multiplex PCR. The study's processing was this. Within the assay, amplification of reference gene primers was used to estimate how many nucleated cells each sample contained. Sequence reads were collapsed and filtered to measure the absolute abundance of every unique TCRbeta CDR3 rearrangement. For each sample, productive Simpson clonality was calculated by taking the square root of Simpson's diversity index across productive rearrangements. This is the immuneACCESS table as TCRdb keeps it, with only in-frame sequences that have V and J called. A part of the clones is gone; compared with another copy, unresolved V genes explain less than half, and the rest is unexplained. The DNA gave D and trimming, while V, J and clone size come from that table. The sample records a few hundred thousand clones, 80% of which are singletons. 9.5% to 15% of the sample goes to the ten largest clones.

This TCR was sampled from a human donor in a cohort sampled during active COVID-19. Sequencing used peripheral blood. The sequence joins TRBV24-1 to TRBJ1-5; 10 middle bases align to TRBD1. The DNA sequence is as follows: TGTGCCACCAGTGGAGGGGACAGGGGAAAGCCCCAGCATTTT. Translated, it reads CATSGGDRGKPQHF.